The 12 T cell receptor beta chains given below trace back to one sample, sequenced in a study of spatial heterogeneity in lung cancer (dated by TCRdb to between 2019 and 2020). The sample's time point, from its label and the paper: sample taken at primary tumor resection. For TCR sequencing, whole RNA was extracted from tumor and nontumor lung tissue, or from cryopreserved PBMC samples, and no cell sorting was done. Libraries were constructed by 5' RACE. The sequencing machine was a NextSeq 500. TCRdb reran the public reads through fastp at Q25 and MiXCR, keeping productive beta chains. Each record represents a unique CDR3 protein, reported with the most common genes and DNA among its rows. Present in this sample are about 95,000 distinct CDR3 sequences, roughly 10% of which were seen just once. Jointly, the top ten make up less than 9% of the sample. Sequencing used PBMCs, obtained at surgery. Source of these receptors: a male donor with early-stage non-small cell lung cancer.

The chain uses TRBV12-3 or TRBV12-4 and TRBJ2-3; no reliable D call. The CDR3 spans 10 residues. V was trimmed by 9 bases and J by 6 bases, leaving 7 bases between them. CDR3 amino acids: CASRHDTQYF. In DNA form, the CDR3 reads TGTGCCAGTAGGCACGATACGCAGTATTTT.

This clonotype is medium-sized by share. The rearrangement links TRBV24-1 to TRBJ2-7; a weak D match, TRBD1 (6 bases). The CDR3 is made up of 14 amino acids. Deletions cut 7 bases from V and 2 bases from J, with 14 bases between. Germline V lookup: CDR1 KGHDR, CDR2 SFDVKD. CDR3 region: CATRSNRETYEQYF. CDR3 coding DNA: TGTGCCACCAGATCTAACAGGGAAACCTACGAGCAGTACTTC.

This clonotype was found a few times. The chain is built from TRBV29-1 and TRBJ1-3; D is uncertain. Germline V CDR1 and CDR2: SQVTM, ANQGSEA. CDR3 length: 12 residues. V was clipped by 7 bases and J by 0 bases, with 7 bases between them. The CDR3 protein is CSARNSGNTIYF. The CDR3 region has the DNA TGCAGCGCACGAAACTCTGGAAACACCATATATTTT.

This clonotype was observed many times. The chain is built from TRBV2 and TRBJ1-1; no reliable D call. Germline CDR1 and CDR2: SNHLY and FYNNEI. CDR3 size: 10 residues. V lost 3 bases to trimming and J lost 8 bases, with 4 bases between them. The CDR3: CASSDREAFF. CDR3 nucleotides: TGTGCCAGCAGTGACAGGGAAGCTTTCTTT.

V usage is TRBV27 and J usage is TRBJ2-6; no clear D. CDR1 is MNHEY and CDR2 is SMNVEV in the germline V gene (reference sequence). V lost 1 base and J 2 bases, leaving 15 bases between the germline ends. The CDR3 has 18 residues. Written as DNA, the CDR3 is TGTGCCAGCAGTTTATTAGGAACGGCGGTACCTGGGGCCAACGTCCTGACTTTC. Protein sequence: CASSLLGTAVPGANVLTF.

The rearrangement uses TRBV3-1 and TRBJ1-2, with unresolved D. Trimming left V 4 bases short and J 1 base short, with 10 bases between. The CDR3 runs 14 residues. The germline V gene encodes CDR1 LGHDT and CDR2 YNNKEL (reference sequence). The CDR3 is CASSPGPLNYGYTF. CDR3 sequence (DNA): TGTGCCAGCAGCCCCGGCCCTCTTAACTATGGCTACACCTTC.

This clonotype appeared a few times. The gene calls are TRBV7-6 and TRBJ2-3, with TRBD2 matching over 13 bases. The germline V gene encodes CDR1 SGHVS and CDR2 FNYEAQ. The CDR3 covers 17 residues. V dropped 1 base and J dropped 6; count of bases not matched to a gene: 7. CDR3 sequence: CASSLGGTSGTMDTQYF. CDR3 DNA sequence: TGTGCCAGCAGCTTAGGCGGGACTAGCGGGACGATGGATACGCAGTATTTT.

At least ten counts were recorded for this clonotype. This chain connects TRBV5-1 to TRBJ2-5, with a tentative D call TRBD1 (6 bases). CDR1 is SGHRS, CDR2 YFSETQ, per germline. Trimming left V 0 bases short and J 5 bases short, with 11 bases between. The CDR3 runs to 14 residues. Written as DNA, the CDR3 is TGCGCCAGCAGCTTGGACAGGGTAACTGAGACCCAGTACTTC. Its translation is CASSLDRVTETQYF.

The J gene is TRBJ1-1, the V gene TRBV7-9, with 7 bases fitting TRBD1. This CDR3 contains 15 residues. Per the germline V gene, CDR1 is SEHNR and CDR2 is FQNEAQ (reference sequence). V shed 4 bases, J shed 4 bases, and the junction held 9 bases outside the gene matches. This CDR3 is CASSYRGWEGTEAFF. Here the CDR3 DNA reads TGTGCCAGCAGCTACAGGGGATGGGAGGGCACTGAAGCTTTCTTT.

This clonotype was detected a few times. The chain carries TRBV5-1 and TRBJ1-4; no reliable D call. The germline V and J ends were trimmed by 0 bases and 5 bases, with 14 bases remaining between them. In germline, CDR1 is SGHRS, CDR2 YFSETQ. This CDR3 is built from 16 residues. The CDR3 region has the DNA TGCGCCAGCAGCTTGGGTGACCCGAGACCCAATGAAAAACTGTTTTTT. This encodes CASSLGDPRPNEKLFF. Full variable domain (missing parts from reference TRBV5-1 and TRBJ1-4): KAGVTQTPRYLIKTRGQQVTLSCSPISGHRSVSWYQQTPGQGLQFLFEYFSETQRNKGNFPGRFSGRQFSNSRSEMNVSTLELGDSALYLCASSLGDPRPNEKLFFGSGTQLSVL.

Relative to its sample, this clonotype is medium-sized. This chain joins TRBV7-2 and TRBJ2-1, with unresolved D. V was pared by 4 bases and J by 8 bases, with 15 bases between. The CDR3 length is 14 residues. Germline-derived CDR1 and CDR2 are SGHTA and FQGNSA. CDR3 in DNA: TGTGCCAGCAGCTCTCGAGCATATTCCTATGAGCAGTTCTTC. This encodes CASSSRAYSYEQFF.

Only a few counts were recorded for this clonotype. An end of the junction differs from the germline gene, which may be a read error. CDR3 sequence reads: CASSPGLATARVF. The CDR3 DNA is TGTGCCAGCAGCCCCGGACTAGCAACTGCTAGGGTCTTC. J is TRBJ2-5 and V is TRBV3-1; 8 bases line up with TRBD2. Per germline, CDR1 LGHDT and CDR2 YNNKEL (reference sequence). The CDR3 covers 13 residues.